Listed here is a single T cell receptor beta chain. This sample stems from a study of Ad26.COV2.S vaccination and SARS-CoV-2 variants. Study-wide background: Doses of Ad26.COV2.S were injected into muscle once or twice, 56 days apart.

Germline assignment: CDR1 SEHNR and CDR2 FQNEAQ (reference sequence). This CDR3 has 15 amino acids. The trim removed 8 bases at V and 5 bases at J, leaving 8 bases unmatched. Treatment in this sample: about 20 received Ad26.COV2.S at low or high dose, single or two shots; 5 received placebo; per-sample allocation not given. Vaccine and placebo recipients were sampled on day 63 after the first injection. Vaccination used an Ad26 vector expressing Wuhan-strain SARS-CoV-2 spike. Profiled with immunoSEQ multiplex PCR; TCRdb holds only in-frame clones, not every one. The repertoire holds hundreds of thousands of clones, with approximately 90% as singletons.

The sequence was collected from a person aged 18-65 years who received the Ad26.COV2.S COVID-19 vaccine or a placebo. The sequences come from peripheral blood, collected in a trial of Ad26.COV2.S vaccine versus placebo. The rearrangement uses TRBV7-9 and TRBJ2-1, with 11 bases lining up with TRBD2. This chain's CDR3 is CASPIQGLADNEQFF. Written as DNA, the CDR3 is TGTGCCAGCCCGATCCAGGGACTAGCGGACAATGAGCAGTTCTTC. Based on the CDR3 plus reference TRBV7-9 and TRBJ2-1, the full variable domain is DTGVSQNPRHKITKRGQNVTFRCDPISEHNRLYWYRQTLGQGPEFLTYFQNEAQLEKSRLLSDRFSAERPKGSFSTLEIQRTEQGDSAMYLCASPIQGLADNEQFFGPGTRLTVL.